The next 16 T cell receptor beta chains were all read from a single sample in a study of blood T cell repertoires in COVID-19. Using immunoSEQ multiplex PCR, the repertoire was profiled, and TCRdb retains in-frame clones only, with some absent. Here the sample spans about 240,000 clones, around 87% being singletons. Sequenced sample: peripheral blood. All receptors derive from a woman between 70 and 85 years old with active or convalescent COVID-19.

This chain connects TRBV4-3 to TRBJ1-2; 9 bases are shared with TRBD1. Germline CDR1 reads LGHNA; CDR2 reads YSLEER. The J segment lost 3 bases and the V segment lost 0 bases, leaving 5 bases of the junction unmatched. This CDR3 spans 16 amino acids. The chain's CDR3 is CASSQEGTGWHYGYTF. The CDR3 DNA sequence: TGCGCCAGCAGCCAAGAGGGGACAGGGTGGCACTATGGCTACACCTTC.

The gene calls are TRBV5-4 and TRBJ1-2; TRBD1 aligns across 9 bases. V lost 3 bases and J lost 0; bases outside the gene matches: 9. This CDR3 region has 17 residues. Per the germline V gene, CDR1 is SGHNT and CDR2 is YYREEE (reference sequence). DNA for the CDR3: TGTGCCAGCAGCTCTCCGGGACAGGGACCATCTAACTATGGCTACACCTTC. Its translation: CASSSPGQGPSNYGYTF.

CDR3 in DNA: TGTGCCAGCAGCTTATCAGGGGCTCCCTCCTACGAGCAGTACTTC. Residues: CASSLSGAPSYEQYF. The J gene is TRBJ2-7, the V gene TRBV7-9, with D tentatively TRBD1 (6 bases). This CDR3 has 15 residues. CDR1 and CDR2 (germline): SEHNR, FQNEAQ (reference sequence). V was shortened by 2 bases and J by 0 bases, with 11 bases between the two germline ends. Full variable domain (outside the CDR3, taken from reference TRBV7-9 and TRBJ2-7): DTGVSQNPRHKITKRGQNVTFRCDPISEHNRLYWYRQTLGQGPEFLTYFQNEAQLEKSRLLSDRFSAERPKGSFSTLEIQRTEQGDSAMYLCASSLSGAPSYEQYFGPGTRLTVT.

This clone showed up just a few times. The rearrangement joins TRBV5-4 to TRBJ1-2; unclear D gene. The V and J ends lost 6 bases and 7 bases respectively, with 19 bases between them. Germline V lookup: CDR1 SGHNT, CDR2 YYREEE (reference sequence). This CDR3 comprises 14 residues. CDR3 region: CASNSMGVIGGYTF. DNA of the CDR3: TGTGCCAGCAACTCAATGGGAGTTATCGGTGGCTACACCTTC.

The chain is built from TRBV6-2 or TRBV6-3 and TRBJ1-5; D unclear. Trimming took 5 bases from V and 5 from J, leaving 19 bases between them. This CDR3 region has 16 residues. CDR1 MNHEY and CDR2 SVGEGT come from the germline V gene. CDR3 coding DNA: TGTGCCAGCAGTCGCCCCGGGTATACCTTGGATCAGCCCCAGCATTTT. Protein product: CASSRPGYTLDQPQHF.

V gene TRBV4-3 combines with J gene TRBJ2-2, with D tentatively TRBD1 (6 bases). V dropped 4 bases and J dropped 4 bases, with 10 bases sitting between them. CDR1 and CDR2 from the germline V gene are LGHNA and YSLEER. This CDR3 comprises 14 residues. Written as DNA, the CDR3 is TGCGCCAGCAGCCTGGGCAGGGGCACCGGGGAGCTGTTTTTT. It specifies CASSLGRGTGELFF.

This clone was observed a few times. Germline is not matched at one junction end, which may reflect a read error. This chain joins TRBV6-4 and TRBJ1-3; D gene unclear. CDR3 length: 8 residues. From germline, CDR1 is MRHNA and CDR2 SNTAGT. CDR3 sequence: CASSDLAF. The CDR3 DNA sequence: TGTGCCAGCAGTGATTTAGCTTTT.

The chain recombines TRBV7-6 with TRBJ1-2, with D tentatively TRBD1 (6 bases). Trimming stripped 1 base from V and 3 bases from J, with 12 bases between. The CDR3 totals 15 residues. Germline loops: CDR1 SGHVS, CDR2 FNYEAQ. This CDR3 is CASSLGQTGDYGYTF. In nucleotides, the CDR3 is TGTGCCAGCAGCTTAGGTCAGACAGGCGACTATGGCTACACCTTC.

This chain connects TRBV5-4 to TRBJ1-2; D is uncertain. CDR3 length equals 16 residues. Germline assignment: CDR1 SGHNT and CDR2 YYREEE (reference sequence). The V end was cut by 0 bases, the J end by 1 base, with 13 bases between. The CDR3 DNA reads TGTGCCAGCAGCTTGGCAATGTTAGGAGTTAACTATGGCTACACCTTC. The encoded protein is CASSLAMLGVNYGYTF.

The V call is TRBV5-1, the J call TRBJ2-5; D may be TRBD2 (6 bases). Germline CDR1 is SGHRS and CDR2 is YFSETQ. V lost 4 bases to trimming and J lost 2 bases, with 9 bases between them. The CDR3 is 13 amino acids. The CDR3 here is CASSPGEQETQYF. The DNA of the CDR3 is TGCGCCAGCAGCCCGGGAGAACAAGAGACCCAGTACTTC.

The CDR3: CASNDRAGNEQFF. Here the CDR3 DNA reads TGTGCCAGCAACGACAGGGCCGGCAATGAGCAGTTCTTC. V gene TRBV6-5 combines with J gene TRBJ2-1, with 7 bases identical to TRBD1. The CDR3 extends over 13 amino acids. V dropped 7 bases and J dropped 6; count of bases not matched to a gene: 6. Per the germline V gene, CDR1 is MNHEY and CDR2 is SVGAGI.

This rearrangement joins TRBV6-5 to TRBJ1-2; D remains ambiguous. The CDR3 totals 13 residues. V lost 0 bases, J lost 3 bases, and 5 bases lay in between. Germline V gene lookup returns CDR1 MNHEY and CDR2 SVGAGI. Written as DNA, the CDR3 is TGTGCCAGCAGTTACTCTCATGACTATGGCTACACCTTC. This codes for CASSYSHDYGYTF.

This clone has just a few counts. The chain couples TRBV18 to TRBJ2-3; 9 bases are shared with TRBD1. The V segment lost 6 bases and the J segment 4 bases; nucleotides outside the gene matches: 5. This CDR3 has 14 residues. Germline values: CDR1 KGHSH, CDR2 LQKENI. CDR3 residues: CASSPDRGSDTQYF. The DNA of the CDR3 is TGTGCCAGCTCTCCAGACAGGGGGTCAGATACGCAGTATTTT.

The chain joins TRBV5-1 to TRBJ2-3; D possibly corresponds to TRBD2 (6 bases). V was cut by 7 bases and J by 0 bases, with 15 bases left in between. Germline values: CDR1 SGHRS, CDR2 YFSETQ. This CDR3 region has 15 residues. The CDR3 DNA follows: TGCGCCAGCGCGAGTGTTAGCGGCAGCACAGATACGCAGTATTTT. Translated, it gives CASASVSGSTDTQYF.

The sample holds a few counts of this clone. V gene TRBV7-9 combines with J gene TRBJ1-1, with a tentative D call TRBD1 (5 bases). This CDR3 has 14 residues. CDR1 and CDR2 (germline): SEHNR, FQNEAQ (reference sequence). With 2 bases removed from V and 1 base from J, the gap between germline ends came to 8 bases. DNA for the CDR3: TGTGCCAGCAGCTTAAGGGGCGCGAACACTGAAGCTTTCTTT. Its protein product is CASSLRGANTEAFF. The full variable domain, rest sourced from reference TRBV7-9 and TRBJ1-1, is DTGVSQNPRHKITKRGQNVTFRCDPISEHNRLYWYRQTLGQGPEFLTYFQNEAQLEKSRLLSDRFSAERPKGSFSTLEIQRTEQGDSAMYLCASSLRGANTEAFFGQGTRLTVV.

This clone was seen once. The rearrangement uses TRBV5-1 and TRBJ2-5; tentative D call: TRBD2 (7 bases). The germline V and J ends were trimmed by 4 bases and 4 bases, with 17 bases remaining between them. This CDR3 contains 15 residues. CDR1 and CDR2 (germline): SGHRS, YFSETQ. This chain's CDR3 is CASSALRGRRETQYF. The CDR3 nucleotides are TGCGCCAGCAGCGCTTTGCGGGGGCGGCGAGAGACCCAGTACTTC.